This T cell receptor beta chain was recorded in a study of cytomegalovirus exposure and HLA in healthy donors. Findings and limits, study-wide: Researchers reported in a later analysis that a missense DCLRE1C variant was tied to TCR beta V- and J-gene trimming.

Use of 60 Vbeta and 13 Jbeta primers characterized the PCR. Sequencing used immunoSEQ multiplex PCR; TCRdb keeps in-frame clones, though not all of them. The data show 120,000 or so clones, roughly 78% seen once. The V gene lost 0 bases and the J gene lost 3 bases, with 15 bases spanning the gap. Germline loops: CDR1 SGDLS, CDR2 YYNGEE. The CDR3 loop spans 16 amino acids. As concerns this clone: What it binds is not known.

The specimen was PBMCs. The receptor was derived from a man aged 25-45 years in good health and CMV-seronegative. V usage is TRBV9 and J usage is TRBJ1-1; maybe TRBD1 (5 bases). The CDR3 region has the DNA TGTGCCAGCAGCGTAGCCTTGCGGGGCCGTTACACTGAAGCTTTCTTT. This sequence encodes CASSVALRGRYTEAFF. Supplemented by reference TRBV9 and TRBJ1-1, the full variable domain reads DSGVTQTPKHLITATGQRVTLRCSPRSGDLSVYWYQQSLDQGLQFLIQYYNGEERAKGNILERFSAQQFPDLHSELNLSSLELGDSALYFCASSVALRGRYTEAFFGQGTRLTVV.